These T cell receptor beta chains were read from a single sample in a study of spatial heterogeneity in lung cancer. Each CDR3 protein gets one entry after TCRdb re-called the 5' RACE reads with MiXCR. The sample records tens of thousands of distinct CDR3 sequences, approximately 12% being singletons. The sequencing used PBMCs, collected at surgery. The receptors come from a male donor with early-stage non-small cell lung cancer. CDR3s include the opening cysteine and the closing phenylalanine or tryptophan. A D gene is named only where the DNA matches it firmly. Only part of the rows carry a size: once, few, many, or a class if the clone is expanded.

abundance: NA; v_gene: TRBV7-6; j_gene: TRBJ2-5; d_gene: NA; CDR3aa: CASSTGLAGTQYF; CDR3nt: TGTGCCAGCAGCACGGGACTTGCGGGGACCCAGTACTTC
abundance: many; v_gene: TRBV5-6; j_gene: TRBJ1-5; d_gene: NA; CDR3aa: CASSVLGHLNQPQHF; CDR3nt: TGTGCCAGCAGCGTGCTAGGACACCTCAATCAGCCCCAGCATTTT
abundance: NA; v_gene: TRBV4-3; j_gene: TRBJ2-1; d_gene: NA; CDR3aa: CASSQDAGSNEQFF; CDR3nt: TGCGCCAGCAGCCAAGATGCAGGGAGCAATGAGCAGTTCTTC
abundance: NA; v_gene: TRBV4-1; j_gene: TRBJ2-3; d_gene: TRBD2; CDR3aa: CASSPTGAGGEDTQYF; CDR3nt: TGCGCCAGCAGCCCCACTGGGGCGGGAGGGGAAGATACGCAGTATTTT
abundance: few; v_gene: TRBV20-1; j_gene: TRBJ1-6; d_gene: NA; CDR3aa: CSASSGPSPPNSPLHF; CDR3nt: TGCAGTGCTAGCTCGGGTCCCTCTCCTCCTAATTCACCCCTCCACTTT
abundance: few; v_gene: TRBV20-1; j_gene: TRBJ1-5; d_gene: NA; CDR3aa: CSASGAGGEVSNQPQHF; CDR3nt: TGCAGTGCTAGTGGGGCAGGCGGGGAGGTGAGCAATCAGCCCCAGCATTTT
abundance: NA; v_gene: TRBV4-3; j_gene: TRBJ2-3; d_gene: NA; CDR3aa: CASSQDSGLGATDTQYF; CDR3nt: TGCGCCAGCAGCCAAGATTCCGGCCTAGGGGCCACAGATACGCAGTATTTT
abundance: few; v_gene: TRBV5-1; j_gene: TRBJ2-5; d_gene: NA; CDR3aa: CASSLPNQETQYF; CDR3nt: TGCGCCAGCAGCTTGCCCAATCAAGAGACCCAGTACTTC
abundance: few; v_gene: TRBV24-1; j_gene: TRBJ1-4; d_gene: NA; CDR3aa: CATSDSGVGNEKLFF; CDR3nt: TGTGCCACCAGTGATTCCGGCGTCGGTAATGAAAAACTGTTTTTT
abundance: NA; v_gene: TRBV9; j_gene: TRBJ2-7; d_gene: NA; CDR3aa: CASSTRDTASYEQYF; CDR3nt: TGTGCCAGCAGCACCCGGGACACCGCCTCCTACGAGCAGTACTTC
abundance: NA; v_gene: TRBV28; j_gene: TRBJ2-1; d_gene: NA; CDR3aa: CASRKLGSYHEQFF; CDR3nt: TGTGCCAGCAGAAAACTCGGATCCTACCATGAGCAGTTCTTC
abundance: few; v_gene: TRBV20-1; j_gene: TRBJ2-3; d_gene: TRBD2; CDR3aa: CSAAPGSGRLNTQYF; CDR3nt: TGCAGTGCTGCCCCGGGTAGCGGGAGGTTGAATACGCAGTATTTT
abundance: few; v_gene: TRBV9; j_gene: TRBJ2-1; d_gene: NA; CDR3aa: CASSVYQRSSSYNEQFF; CDR3nt: TGTGCCAGCAGCGTATATCAGCGGAGTAGCTCCTACAATGAGCAGTTCTTC
abundance: few; v_gene: TRBV6-5; j_gene: TRBJ2-1; d_gene: NA; CDR3aa: CASSLDRGRNYEQFF; CDR3nt: TGTGCCAGCAGTTTGGATCGGGGCAGAAACTATGAGCAGTTCTTC
abundance: few; v_gene: TRBV18; j_gene: TRBJ1-2; d_gene: NA; CDR3aa: CASSPLDQPGYTF; CDR3nt: TGTGCCAGCTCACCCCTGGACCAGCCTGGCTACACCTTC
abundance: NA; v_gene: TRBV3-1; j_gene: TRBJ2-3; d_gene: TRBD2; CDR3aa: CASSHGTSGSKDTQYF; CDR3nt: TGTGCCAGCAGCCACGGGACTAGCGGGAGTAAAGATACGCAGTATTTT
abundance: many; v_gene: TRBV6-2/TRBV6-3; j_gene: TRBJ1-5; d_gene: NA; CDR3aa: CASSYGGENQPQHF; CDR3nt: TGTGCCAGCAGTTACGGGGGCGAAAATCAGCCCCAGCATTTT